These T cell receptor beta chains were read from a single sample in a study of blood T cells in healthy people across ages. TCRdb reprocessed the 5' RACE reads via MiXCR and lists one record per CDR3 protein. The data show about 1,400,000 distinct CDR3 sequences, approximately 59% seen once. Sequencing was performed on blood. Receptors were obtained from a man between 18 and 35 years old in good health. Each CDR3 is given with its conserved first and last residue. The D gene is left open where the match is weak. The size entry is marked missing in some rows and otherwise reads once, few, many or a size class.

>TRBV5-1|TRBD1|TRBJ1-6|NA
TGCGCCAGCAGCTTGAAAGCCCTACAGGGGCCTTATTCACCCCTCCACTTT
CASSLKALQGPYSPLHF
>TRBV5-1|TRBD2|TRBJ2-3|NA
TGCGCCAGCAGCTTGGTTAGCGGGGCTGCGAATACGCAGTATTTT
CASSLVSGAANTQYF
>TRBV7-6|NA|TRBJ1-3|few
TGTGCCACCCGTGCGGGGGTCCCCTCTGGAAACACCATATATTTT
CATRAGVPSGNTIYF
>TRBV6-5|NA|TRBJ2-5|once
TGTGCCAGCAGTTACTCGGATAACCAAGAGACCCAGTACTTC
CASSYSDNQETQYF
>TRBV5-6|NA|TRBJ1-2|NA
TGTGCCAGCAGCACCTTACAGGGAAACTATGGCTACACCTTC
CASSTLQGNYGYTF
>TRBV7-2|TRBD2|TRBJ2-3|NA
TGTGCCAGCAGCTTAGGCTGGCGGGGGGACACAGATACGCAGTATTTT
CASSLGWRGDTDTQYF
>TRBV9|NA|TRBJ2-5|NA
TGTGCCAGCAGCGTAGACAGAGACAGCTTCCAAGAGACCCAGTACTTC
CASSVDRDSFQETQYF
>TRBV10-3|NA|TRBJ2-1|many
TGTGCCATCAGTAACTCGGGGCGCAACTACAATGAGCAGTTCTTC
CAISNSGRNYNEQFF
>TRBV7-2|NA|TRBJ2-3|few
TGTGCCAGCACCCGGGACCAATCCACAGATACGCAGTATTTT
CASTRDQSTDTQYF
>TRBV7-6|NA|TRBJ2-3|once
TGTGCCAGCAGCAAGACAGGCCCCGAGGTTGGTTCGCAGTATTTT
CASSKTGPEVGSQYF
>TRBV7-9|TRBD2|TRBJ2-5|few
TGTGCCAGCAGCCCCCGGGGACTAGCGACACAAGAGACCCAGTACTTC
CASSPRGLATQETQYF
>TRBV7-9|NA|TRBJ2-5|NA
TGTGCCAGCATCCCCTCACGTCTCGGCAAAGAGACCCAGTACTTC
CASIPSRLGKETQYF
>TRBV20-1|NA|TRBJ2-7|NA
TGCAGTGCCGAAAAGGGAGTGACTAGCTACGAGCAGTACTTC
CSAEKGVTSYEQYF
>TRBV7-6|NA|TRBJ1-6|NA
TGTGCCAGCAGCTTTGAGTTCCCCGATTCACCCCTCCACTTT
CASSFEFPDSPLHF
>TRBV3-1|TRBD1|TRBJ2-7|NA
TGTGCCAGCAGCCAGTTTAAAGGACAGGGGTCCCGTTTCTACGAGCAGTACTTC
CASSQFKGQGSRFYEQYF
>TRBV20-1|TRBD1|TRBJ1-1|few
TGCAGTGCTAGGGCTGAGACAGGGATGGACACTGAAGCTTTCTTT
CSARAETGMDTEAFF
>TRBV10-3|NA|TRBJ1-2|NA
TGTGCCATCAGTGTTAGAACGACAGATTCTAACTATGGCTACACCTTC
CAISVRTTDSNYGYTF
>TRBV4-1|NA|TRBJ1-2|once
TGCGCCAGCAGCCCTGGATTGGGGGAGAACTATGGCTACACCTTC
CASSPGLGENYGYTF
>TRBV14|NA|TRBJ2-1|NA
TGTGCCAGCAGCCAAGGTTGGCCTAGCAACTTTATTGATGAGCAGTTCTTC
CASSQGWPSNFIDEQFF
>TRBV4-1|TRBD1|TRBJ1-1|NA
TGCGCCAGCAGCCAATACGGGTCAGGGGGAGGAACTGAAGCTTTCTTT
CASSQYGSGGGTEAFF
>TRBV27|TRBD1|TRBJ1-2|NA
TGTGCCAGCAGCCCCGGGACAGGACACTATGGCTACACCTTC
CASSPGTGHYGYTF
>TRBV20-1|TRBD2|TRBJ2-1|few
TGCAGTGCTACCGGGACTAGCTCCTACAATGAGCAGTTCTTC
CSATGTSSYNEQFF
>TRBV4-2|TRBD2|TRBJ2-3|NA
TGTGCCAGCAGCCAAGGGACTAGCGAGTACACAGATACGCAGTATTTT
CASSQGTSEYTDTQYF